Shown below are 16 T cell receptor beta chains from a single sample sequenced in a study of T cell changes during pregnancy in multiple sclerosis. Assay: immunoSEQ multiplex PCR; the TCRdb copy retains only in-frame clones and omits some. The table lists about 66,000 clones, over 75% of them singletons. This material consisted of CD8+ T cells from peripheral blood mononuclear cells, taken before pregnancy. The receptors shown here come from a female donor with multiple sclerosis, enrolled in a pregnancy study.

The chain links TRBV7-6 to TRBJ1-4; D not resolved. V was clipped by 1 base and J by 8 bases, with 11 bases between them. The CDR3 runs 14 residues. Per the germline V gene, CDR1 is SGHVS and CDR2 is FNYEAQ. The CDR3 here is CASSLVIGGEKLFF. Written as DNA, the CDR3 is TGTGCCAGCAGCTTAGTTATCGGAGGAGAAAAACTGTTTTTT.

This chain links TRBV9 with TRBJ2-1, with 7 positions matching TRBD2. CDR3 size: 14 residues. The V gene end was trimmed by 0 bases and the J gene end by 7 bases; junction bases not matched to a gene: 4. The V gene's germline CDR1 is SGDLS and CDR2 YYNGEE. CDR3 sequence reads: CASSVGLALNEQFF. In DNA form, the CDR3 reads TGTGCCAGCAGCGTAGGACTAGCCCTGAATGAGCAGTTCTTC.

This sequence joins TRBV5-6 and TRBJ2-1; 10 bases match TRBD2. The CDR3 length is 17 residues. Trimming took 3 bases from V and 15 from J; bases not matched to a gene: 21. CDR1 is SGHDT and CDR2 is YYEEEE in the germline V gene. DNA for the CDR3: TGTGCCAGCAGCTACGGTACCGGGACTAGCGACCCACAGAGGGTGTTCTTC. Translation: CASSYGTGTSDPQRVFF.

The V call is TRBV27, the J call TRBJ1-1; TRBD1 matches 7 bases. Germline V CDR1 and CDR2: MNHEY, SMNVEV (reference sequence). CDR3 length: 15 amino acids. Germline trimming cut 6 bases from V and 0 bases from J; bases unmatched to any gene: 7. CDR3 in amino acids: CASSQNRGLNTEAFF. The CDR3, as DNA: TGTGCCAGCAGCCAGAACAGGGGTCTGAACACTGAAGCTTTCTTT.

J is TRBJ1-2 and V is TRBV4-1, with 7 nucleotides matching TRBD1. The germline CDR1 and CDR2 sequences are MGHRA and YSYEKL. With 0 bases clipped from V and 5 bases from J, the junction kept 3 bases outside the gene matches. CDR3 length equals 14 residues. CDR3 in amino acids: CASSQDRGFYGYTF. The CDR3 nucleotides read TGCGCCAGCAGCCAAGACAGGGGGTTTTATGGCTACACCTTC.

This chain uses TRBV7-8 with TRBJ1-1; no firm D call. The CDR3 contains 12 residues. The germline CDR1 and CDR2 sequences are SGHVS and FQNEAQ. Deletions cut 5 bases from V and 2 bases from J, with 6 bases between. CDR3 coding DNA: TGTGCCAGCAGCCTTTATAACACTGAAGCTTTCTTT. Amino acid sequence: CASSLYNTEAFF.

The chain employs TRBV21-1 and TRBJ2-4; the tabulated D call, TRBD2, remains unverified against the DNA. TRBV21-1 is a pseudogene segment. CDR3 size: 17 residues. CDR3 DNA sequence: TGTGCCAGCAGCCCATCCCCGGGAACGAGGACCAAAAACATTCAGTACTTC. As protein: CASSPSPGTRTKNIQYF.

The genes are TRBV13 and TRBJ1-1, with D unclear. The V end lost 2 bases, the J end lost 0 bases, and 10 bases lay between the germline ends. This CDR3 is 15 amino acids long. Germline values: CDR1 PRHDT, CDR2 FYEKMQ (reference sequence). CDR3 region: CASSLNPQVNTEAFF. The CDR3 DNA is TGTGCCAGCAGCTTAAACCCCCAGGTGAACACTGAAGCTTTCTTT.

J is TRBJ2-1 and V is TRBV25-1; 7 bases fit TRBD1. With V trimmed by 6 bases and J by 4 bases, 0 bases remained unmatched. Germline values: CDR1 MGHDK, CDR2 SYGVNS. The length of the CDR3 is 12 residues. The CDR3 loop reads CASRDRYNEQFF. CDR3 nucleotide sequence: TGTGCCAGCAGGGACAGGTACAATGAGCAGTTCTTC.

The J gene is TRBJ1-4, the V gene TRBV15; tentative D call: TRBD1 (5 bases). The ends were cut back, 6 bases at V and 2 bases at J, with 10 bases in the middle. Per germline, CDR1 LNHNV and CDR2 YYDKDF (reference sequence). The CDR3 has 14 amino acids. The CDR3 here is CATRQGLTNEKLFF. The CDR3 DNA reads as TGTGCCACCAGGCAGGGCCTTACTAATGAAAAACTGTTTTTT.

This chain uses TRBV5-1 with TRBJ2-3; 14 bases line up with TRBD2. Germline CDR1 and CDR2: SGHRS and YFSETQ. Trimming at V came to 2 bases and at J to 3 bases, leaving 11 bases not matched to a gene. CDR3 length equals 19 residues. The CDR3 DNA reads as TGCGCCAGCAGCTTAATCCCCACGACTAGCGGGGGGGGTACAGATACGCAGTATTTT. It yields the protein CASSLIPTTSGGGTDTQYF.

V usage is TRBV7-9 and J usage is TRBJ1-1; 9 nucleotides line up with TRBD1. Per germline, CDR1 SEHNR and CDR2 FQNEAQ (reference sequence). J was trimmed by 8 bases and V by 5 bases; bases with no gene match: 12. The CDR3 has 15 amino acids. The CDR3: CASSTPETGGTEAFF. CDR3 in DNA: TGTGCCAGCAGCACCCCCGAGACAGGGGGAACCGAAGCTTTCTTT.

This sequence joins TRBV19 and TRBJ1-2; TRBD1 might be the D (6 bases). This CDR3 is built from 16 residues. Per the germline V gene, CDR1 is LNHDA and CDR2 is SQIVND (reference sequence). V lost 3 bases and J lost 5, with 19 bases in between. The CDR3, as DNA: TGTGCCAGTAGTATTTCGGTGGAGCAGGGGTTGTATGGCTACACCTTC. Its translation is CASSISVEQGLYGYTF.

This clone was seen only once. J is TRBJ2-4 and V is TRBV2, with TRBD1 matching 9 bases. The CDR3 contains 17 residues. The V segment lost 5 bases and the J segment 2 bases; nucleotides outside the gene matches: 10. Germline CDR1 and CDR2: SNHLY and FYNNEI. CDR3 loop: CASSYLTGGQPKNIQYF. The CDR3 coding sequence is TGTGCCAGCAGTTATTTGACAGGGGGTCAGCCCAAAAACATTCAGTACTTC.

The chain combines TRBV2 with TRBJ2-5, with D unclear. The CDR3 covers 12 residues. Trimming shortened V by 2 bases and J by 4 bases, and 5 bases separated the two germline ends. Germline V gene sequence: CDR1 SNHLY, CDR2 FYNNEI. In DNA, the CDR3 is TGTGCCAGCAGTGAATTCGGAGAGACCCAGTACTTC. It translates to CASSEFGETQYF.

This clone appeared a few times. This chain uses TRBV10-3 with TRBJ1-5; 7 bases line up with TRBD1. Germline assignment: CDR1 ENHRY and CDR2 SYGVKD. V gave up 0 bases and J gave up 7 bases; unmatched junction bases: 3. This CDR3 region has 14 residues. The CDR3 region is CAISESGQTQPQHF. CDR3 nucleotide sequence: TGTGCCATCAGTGAGTCGGGACAGACACAGCCCCAGCATTTT.